The sequence of this TCR beta chain was determined in a study of CD8 T cells in Susac syndrome. Points from the study as a whole: The authors acknowledged that the study's TCR sequencing and HLA analysis involved relatively few individuals.

Remarks on this clonotype: The target antigen is unknown.

With V trimmed by 8 bases and J by 2 bases, 13 bases remained unmatched. Germline CDR1 is LNHNV and CDR2 is YYDKDF (reference sequence). CDR3 length equals 16 residues. Random hexamers were used to reverse transcribe an amount of roughly 0.5 to 1 ug RNA. Across 54 Vbeta and 13 Jbeta, TCR beta CDR3 was amplified with immunoSEQ multiplex PCR. One entry per CDR3 protein results from TCRdb running MiXCR on the immunoSEQ multiplex PCR reads. The sample shows a few hundred thousand distinct CDR3 sequences, 90% to 95% of them seen only once. The authors sequenced TCR beta from blood CD8+ and CD4+ T cells. It was negative isolation that provided the CD8+ and CD4+ T cells, whereas TEMRA cells were enriched by FACS.

The V gene is TRBV15, the J gene TRBJ2-5; 8 nucleotides agree with TRBD2. The TCR comes from a human donor with multiple sclerosis. Sequences were obtained from CD8+ T cells from PBMCs. As DNA, the CDR3 is TGTGCCACCCGCCCACACGAGGGACTAGGACAAGAGACCCAGTACTTC. Translating it yields CATRPHEGLGQETQYF.